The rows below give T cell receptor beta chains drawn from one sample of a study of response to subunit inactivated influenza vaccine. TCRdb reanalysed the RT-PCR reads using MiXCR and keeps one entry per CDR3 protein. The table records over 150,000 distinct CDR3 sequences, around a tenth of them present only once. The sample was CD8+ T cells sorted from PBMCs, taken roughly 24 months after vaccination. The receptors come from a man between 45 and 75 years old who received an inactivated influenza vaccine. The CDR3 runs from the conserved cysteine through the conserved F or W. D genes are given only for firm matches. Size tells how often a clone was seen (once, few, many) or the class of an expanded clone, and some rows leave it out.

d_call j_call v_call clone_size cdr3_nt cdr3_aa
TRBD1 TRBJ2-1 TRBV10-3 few TGTGCCATCAGTCACCCAGGGGACAGGGGTGGGTACAATGAGCAGTTCTTC CAISHPGDRGGYNEQFF
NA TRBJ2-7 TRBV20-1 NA TGCAGTGCTAGGGAGACAGGAATCTCCTACGAGCAGTACTTC CSARETGISYEQYF
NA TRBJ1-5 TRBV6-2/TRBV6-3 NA TGTGCCAGCAGTGGGGCCCTCCGGGGGCCCCAGCATTTT CASSGALRGPQHF
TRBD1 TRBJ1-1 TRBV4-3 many TGCGCCAGCAGCCAAGAAACAGGGGCTTGGGCTGAAGCTTTCTTT CASSQETGAWAEAFF
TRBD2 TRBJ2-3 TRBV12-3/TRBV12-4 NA TGTGCCAGCAGTCCCGGGAGGGGGGGCCCGAGCGCAGATACGCAGTATTTT CASSPGRGGPSADTQYF
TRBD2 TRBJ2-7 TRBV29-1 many TGCAGCGTTACCCTAACTAGCGGGAGTTTGTACGAGCAGTACTTC CSVTLTSGSLYEQYF
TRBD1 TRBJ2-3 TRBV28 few TGTGCCAGCAGACCTCTCTGGACAGGGTTCACAGATACGCAGTATTTT CASRPLWTGFTDTQYF
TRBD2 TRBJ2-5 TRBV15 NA TGTGCCACCAGGTTAGCGGGAAGGGACGAGACCCAGTACTTC CATRLAGRDETQYF
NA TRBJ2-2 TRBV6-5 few TGTGCCAGCAGTTCCGAGGGGGTGAACACCGGGGAGCTGTTTTTT CASSSEGVNTGELFF
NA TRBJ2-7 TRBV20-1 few TGCAGTGCTAGAGGCGACGGGAGAAACTACGAGCAGTACTTC CSARGDGRNYEQYF
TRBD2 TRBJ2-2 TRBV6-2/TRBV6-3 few TGTGCCAGCAGTTTAATTTTCCCTAGCGGGGGGACCGGGGAGCTGTTTTTT CASSLIFPSGGTGELFF
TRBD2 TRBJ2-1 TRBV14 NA TGTGCCAGCAGCCAGGCTAGCGGGTACTACAATGAGCAGTTCTTC CASSQASGYYNEQFF
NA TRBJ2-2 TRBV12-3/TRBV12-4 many TGTGCCAGCCTCCCACAGGGCTTCGGGGAGCTGTTTTTT CASLPQGFGELFF
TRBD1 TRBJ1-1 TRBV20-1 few TGCAGTGCTAGAGATCTCAGGGGGGTCACTGAAGCTTTCTTT CSARDLRGVTEAFF
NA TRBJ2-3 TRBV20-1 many TGCAGTGCGAGAGGGGTGAGGGCGACAGATACGCAGTATTTT CSARGVRATDTQYF
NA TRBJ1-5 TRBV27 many TGTGCCAGCAAGGGGGATAGCAATCAGCCCCAGCATTTT CASKGDSNQPQHF
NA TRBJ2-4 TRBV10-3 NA TGTGCCATCAGTGAGACGGGACGCGGGGACATTCAGTACTTC CAISETGRGDIQYF
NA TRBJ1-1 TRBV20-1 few TGCAGTGCTAGATATATGAACACTGAAGCTTTCTTT CSARYMNTEAFF
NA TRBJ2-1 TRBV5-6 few TGTGCCAGCAGCCGAAAGGTGCTAGGGGTCGGGTCCTACAATGAGCAGTTCTTC CASSRKVLGVGSYNEQFF
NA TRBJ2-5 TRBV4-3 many TGCGCCAGCAGCCAAGATCCCACAGAAGAGACCCAGTACTTC CASSQDPTEETQYF
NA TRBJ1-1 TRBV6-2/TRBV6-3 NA TGTGCCAGCAGTTACCAGTCGATCAGCTTGGGAACTGAAGCTTTCTTT CASSYQSISLGTEAFF
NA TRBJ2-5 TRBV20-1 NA TGCAGTGCTCCTCCGAGGACAGACCTCATGGGGGAGACCCAGTACTTC CSAPPRTDLMGETQYF
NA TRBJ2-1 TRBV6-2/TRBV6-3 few TGTGCCAGCAGACCGAGCGGCGGTGAGCAGTTCTTC CASRPSGGEQFF
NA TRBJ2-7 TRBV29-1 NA TGCAGCGTTGTGGAGGGAGGCGAGCAGTACTTC CSVVEGGEQYF
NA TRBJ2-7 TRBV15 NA TGTGCCACCAGCCCTTTTCGGGGCTACGAGCAGTACTTC CATSPFRGYEQYF
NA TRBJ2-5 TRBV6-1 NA TGTGCCAGCAGCTCGGGACTGCCCGGGACCCAGTACTTC CASSSGLPGTQYF
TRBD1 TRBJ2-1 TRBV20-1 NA TGCAGTGCTAGGGACCCGGGACAGATTTACAATGAGCAGTTCTTC CSARDPGQIYNEQFF
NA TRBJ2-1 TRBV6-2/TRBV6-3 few TGTGCCAGCAGTTACCCCGGAAGGACCAGCTACAATGAGCAGTTCTTC CASSYPGRTSYNEQFF
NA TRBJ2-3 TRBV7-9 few TGTGCCAGCAGCCCGGTTAGCCTGGCTGGTGCAGATACGCAGTATTTT CASSPVSLAGADTQYF